The T cell receptor beta chain under discussion was sequenced for a study of shared clonotypes between healthy human individuals. Study-level points and caveats: Clonotype sharing across donors was expected to vary with sequencing depth.

Worth noting for this clone: Antigen: not known.

This CDR3 has 15 residues. In germline, CDR1 is MNHEY, CDR2 SVGAGI. The germline V and J ends were trimmed by 4 bases and 2 bases, with 13 bases remaining between them. The authors split each subset's genomic DNA evenly across several immunoSEQ plates. Here immunoSEQ multiplex PCR was the method, and the copy in TCRdb shows in-frame clones only, minus some. Of 2 million or so clones in the sample, about 95% were seen once. Terminally differentiated effector memory CD45RA+ cells were excluded by CCR7 positive selection of CD45RO-negative cells. This TCR came from a man in his late teens or twenties in good health. The genes are TRBV6-5 and TRBJ2-3; D tentatively fits TRBD1 or TRBD2 (5 bases each). Input material: naive CD8+ T cells sorted from blood. CDR3 protein: CASSSQWGSTDTQYF. The CDR3 region has the DNA TGTGCCAGCAGTTCCCAGTGGGGGTCCACAGATACGCAGTATTTT.